This note documents a single T cell receptor beta chain sequence. The data were taken from a study of blood T cell repertoires in COVID-19. Overall study: Samples representing acute and convalescent COVID-19 were sourced from the United States, Italy and Spain.

In the authors' methods: Amplification of reference gene primers was used by the study to estimate nucleated cell counts. Produced via immunoSEQ multiplex PCR; TCRdb's table is partial and in-frame only. From that table come the V and J calls and clone size; the DNA was used to work out D and trimming. The sample has about 240,000 clones, around 83% seen once. This TCR derives from a man younger than 40 who had recovered from COVID-19. Sequencing was carried out using peripheral blood.

The CDR3 nucleotides read TGTGCCACCAGCAGAGACACAGGGGGCATTGAGCAGTTCTTC. Translated: CATSRDTGGIEQFF. The chain recombines TRBV15 with TRBJ2-1, with 9 nucleotides matching TRBD1. The CDR3 sequence is 14 residues long. Trimming removed 0 bases from V and 9 bases from J; junction bases left unmatched: 3. Germline values: CDR1 LNHNV, CDR2 YYDKDF (reference sequence). Combining the CDR3 with reference TRBV15 and TRBJ2-1 gives the whole variable domain DAMVIQNPRYQVTQFGKPVTLSCSQTLNHNVMYWYQQKSSQAPKLLFHYYDKDFNNEADTPDNFQSRRPNTSFCFLDIRSPGLGDTAMYLCATSRDTGGIEQFFGPGTRLTVL.